This TCR beta chain was observed in a study of blood T cell repertoires in COVID-19. For the study at large: Material from acute and convalescent COVID-19 was sourced from the United States, Italy and Spain. Sources were T cells, B-cell-depleted T cells, or PBMCs; the material itself was cDNA or gDNA.

Original processing methods: Estimated nucleated cell counts came from reference gene primer amplification. Sequencing was performed with immunoSEQ multiplex PCR; in TCRdb, only in-frame clones are kept and a portion is missing. The V and J calls and the clone size are those of that table, but D and trimming were determined from the DNA. The repertoire holds 50,000 to 80,000 clones, with 80% to 90% as singletons. Trimming cost V 8 bases and J 3 bases; bases outside gene matches: 1. The CDR3 has 12 residues. Germline V gene sequence: CDR1 MNHEY, CDR2 SVGAGI. In Seattle, patients joined the study during active infection and were tracked longitudinally.

Input material: peripheral blood. This chain joins TRBV6-5 and TRBJ2-1; 7 bases are a match to TRBD2. The TCR sequence derives from a woman aged 55-75 years with COVID-19, enrolled during active disease. The CDR3 sequence: CASCGSYNEQFF. The CDR3 DNA reads TGTGCCAGCTGCGGGAGCTACAATGAGCAGTTCTTC.